Listed here are 32 T cell receptor beta chains from one sample, sequenced in a study of vaccination and CD4 T cells after COVID-19. No antigen has been identified for these receptors. Treatment meaning: approximately 9-day PBMC culture with coronavirus spike peptide pools or control peptides (ViraFEST assay). The Oncomine TCR Beta short-read assay sequenced DNA from cultured CD4+ T cells. In TCRdb, the PCR reads were re-called with MiXCR into one record per CDR3 protein. The sample shows about 19,000 distinct CDR3 sequences, 25% to 40% of them seen only once. The specimen was cultured CD4+ T cells from blood. All receptors come from a human donor with COVID-19.

Only a few counts were recorded for this clonotype. This sequence joins TRBV5-4 and TRBJ2-7, with D tentatively TRBD1 (5 bases). Trimming pared 3 bases from V and 0 bases from J, leaving 13 bases between. Germline CDR1 and CDR2: SGHNT and YYREEE (reference sequence). The CDR3 covers 15 residues. The CDR3 protein is CASSSVPTGSYEQYF. The CDR3 coding sequence is TGTGCCAGCAGCTCAGTACCCACAGGCTCCTACGAGCAGTACTTC. The full variable domain, its missing parts supplied by reference TRBV5-4 and TRBJ2-7, is ETGVTQSPTHLIKTRGQQVTLRCSSQSGHNTVSWYQQALGQGPQFIFQYYREEENGRGNFPPRFSGLQFPNYSSELNVNALELDDSALYLCASSSVPTGSYEQYFGPGTRLTVT.

This clonotype was seen only a few times. This chain uses TRBV6-1 with TRBJ2-2; 11 positions match TRBD1. The J segment lost 5 bases and the V segment lost 6 bases, leaving 2 bases of the junction unmatched. The CDR3 is 14 amino acids. The germline V gene encodes CDR1 MNHNS and CDR2 SASEGT. Here the CDR3 DNA reads TGTGCCAGCAGGGACAGGGGGCGAACCGGGGAGCTGTTTTTT. It specifies CASRDRGRTGELFF.

The rearrangement uses TRBV2 and TRBJ2-5; D is unresolved. Germline CDR1 SNHLY, CDR2 FYNNEI. This CDR3 spans 13 amino acids. Trimming took off 6 bases at V and 7 bases at J, with 15 bases between the two ends. CDR3 sequence: CASRTDSLLTQYF. The DNA for the CDR3 is TGTGCCAGCAGAACCGACTCCCTTTTGACCCAGTACTTC.

This clonotype qualifies as medium-sized. The rearrangement links TRBV6-5 to TRBJ1-5, with a tentative D call TRBD1 (5 bases). Germline V CDR1 and CDR2: MNHEY, SVGAGI. The V end was cut by 4 bases, the J end by 6 bases, with 10 bases between. The CDR3 loop spans 13 amino acids. Here the CDR3 DNA reads TGTGCCAGCAGTTCTGATGACAGTCAGCCCCAGCATTTT. Translation gives CASSSDDSQPQHF.

The rearrangement links TRBV30 to TRBJ1-6, with D possibly TRBD1 on 6 matching bases. The V end was cut by 5 bases, the J end by 6 bases, with 11 bases between. The CDR3 is 13 residues long. From germline, CDR1 is GTSNPN and CDR2 SVGIG (reference sequence). CDR3 sequence: CAWVGTTNSPLHF. The CDR3 region has the DNA TGTGCCTGGGTCGGGACAACTAATTCACCCCTCCACTTT.

The sample holds a few counts of this clonotype. V gene TRBV7-9 combines with J gene TRBJ2-5, with D perhaps matching TRBD1 (6 bases). The CDR3 extends over 15 amino acids. V lost 5 bases and J lost 4, with 17 bases in between. From germline, CDR1 is SEHNR and CDR2 FQNEAQ (reference sequence). For the CDR3, the DNA is TGTGCCAGCAGCCCTAGGGGGAACCCGGGAGAGACCCAGTACTTC. Its protein is CASSPRGNPGETQYF.

This clonotype was found a few times. The chain links TRBV20-1 to TRBJ2-5, with 8 bases aligning to TRBD1. The CDR3 spans 13 residues. Germline V gives CDR1 DFQATT, CDR2 SNEGSKA (reference sequence). The ends lost 5 bases at V and 4 bases at J; junction bases unmatched: 6. Here the CDR3 reads CSALGQGGETQYF. Here the CDR3 DNA reads TGCAGTGCTCTCGGACAGGGCGGAGAGACCCAGTACTTC.

This clonotype has just a few counts. The chain carries TRBV20-1 and TRBJ1-5, with D unresolved. This CDR3 comprises 14 residues. V was pared by 5 bases and J by 5 bases, with 16 bases between. Per the germline V gene, CDR1 is DFQATT and CDR2 is SNEGSKA (reference sequence). The DNA of the CDR3 is TGCAGTGCTGACCCGGGAGAGAACTATCAGCCCCAGCATTTT. Translation: CSADPGENYQPQHF.

The chain links TRBV27 to TRBJ2-6; 9 bases match TRBD1. V gave up 9 bases and J gave up 5 bases; unmatched junction bases: 17. The CDR3 is 18 amino acids. Germline values: CDR1 MNHEY, CDR2 SMNVEV (reference sequence). The CDR3 DNA reads TGTGCCAGTAGCTCCAGGGGGGACAGGGCTCTTAGGGCCAACGTCCTGACTTTC. Translated: CASSSRGDRALRANVLTF.

This clonotype ranks as medium-sized (0.01 to 0.1%). This chain links TRBV20-1 with TRBJ1-2; D gene unclear. Trimming stripped 1 base from V and 6 bases from J, with 9 bases between. CDR1 DFQATT and CDR2 SNEGSKA come from the germline V gene (reference sequence). This CDR3 region has 12 residues. The DNA of the CDR3 is TGCAGTGCTAGAGTTTGGCCGGATGGCTACACCTTC. It yields the protein CSARVWPDGYTF.

In this sample, this clonotype turned up a few times. The genes are TRBV20-1 and TRBJ2-3; 8 nucleotides line up with TRBD1. Unmatched junction bases numbered 3, after V lost 1 base and J lost 3 bases. This CDR3 region has 14 residues. Looked up from germline, CDR1 is DFQATT and CDR2 is SNEGSKA (reference sequence). CDR3: CSARGQGKTDTQYF. In DNA form, the CDR3 reads TGCAGTGCTAGAGGACAGGGGAAGACAGATACGCAGTATTTT.

By proportion, this clonotype is medium-sized (0.01 to 0.1%). The rearrangement joins TRBV20-1 to TRBJ1-2; 9 bases fit TRBD1. This CDR3 region has 15 residues. Germline values: CDR1 DFQATT, CDR2 SNEGSKA (reference sequence). With 6 bases clipped from V and 2 bases from J, the junction kept 10 bases outside the gene matches. The CDR3 here is CSASTGTGRNYGYTF. CDR3 nucleotide sequence: TGCAGTGCGAGTACCGGGACAGGGAGGAACTATGGCTACACCTTC.

The chain carries TRBV19 and TRBJ2-7; D possibly corresponds to TRBD1 (8 bases). Between the trimmed V and J ends, which lost 5 bases and 2 bases, there was a span of 13 bases. The CDR3 runs 14 residues. Germline V gives CDR1 LNHDA, CDR2 SQIVND (reference sequence). Here the CDR3 DNA reads TGTGCCAGTAGTGAAACAGGGGGGGCCTACGAGCAGTACTTC. Its protein product is CASSETGGAYEQYF.

This chain uses TRBV6-1 with TRBJ2-1, with 11 bases lining up with TRBD2. The CDR3 is 15 amino acids. J gave up 9 bases and V 4 bases, and 8 bases lay outside the gene matches. Germline-derived CDR1 and CDR2 are MNHNS and SASEGT. CDR3 sequence: CASSGLAGTKVEQFF. The CDR3 coding sequence is TGTGCCAGCAGTGGACTAGCGGGGACGAAAGTTGAGCAGTTCTTC.

CDR3 sequence: CASSSQGDGSGYTF. The CDR3 DNA reads TGTGCCAGCAGCAGCCAGGGAGACGGAAGTGGCTACACCTTC. The chain employs TRBV7-2 and TRBJ1-2; the D gene is possibly TRBD1 (5 bases). The CDR3 extends over 14 amino acids. Trimming removed 5 bases at V and 7 bases at J, with 17 bases between. Germline V gene sequence: CDR1 SGHTA, CDR2 FQGNSA.

The J gene is TRBJ1-2, the V gene TRBV6-2 or TRBV6-3; D is uncertain. The V gene's germline CDR1 is MNHEY and CDR2 SVGEGT. V gave up 4 bases and J gave up 8 bases, with 20 bases separating them. This CDR3 has 15 amino acids. The CDR3 region is CASSSPLGRTGGYTF. Here the CDR3 DNA reads TGTGCCAGCAGTTCCCCACTCGGCCGGACGGGAGGCTACACCTTC.

The J gene is TRBJ2-3, the V gene TRBV28, with 8 positions matching TRBD2. This CDR3 comprises 15 residues. The V gene's germline CDR1 is MDHEN and CDR2 SYDVKM. V was pared by 5 bases and J by 8 bases, with 12 bases of the junction left unmatched. This chain's CDR3 is CASSPGTRTLGTQYF. In DNA form, the CDR3 reads TGTGCCAGCAGTCCTGGGACTAGAACCTTAGGTACGCAGTATTTT.

The chain recombines TRBV5-6 with TRBJ1-4; D gene ambiguous. V was clipped by 0 bases and J by 3 bases, with 9 bases between them. Germline loops: CDR1 SGHDT, CDR2 YYEEEE. The CDR3 consists of 15 residues. The CDR3 region is CASSLDPGPNEKLFF. The CDR3 bases are TGTGCCAGCAGCTTGGATCCGGGCCCTAATGAAAAACTGTTTTTT.

The chain uses TRBV19 and TRBJ2-3, with D maybe TRBD1 (7 bases). CDR3 length: 14 residues. The V end lost 6 bases, the J end lost 3 bases, and 13 bases lay between the germline ends. CDR1 and CDR2 from the germline V gene are LNHDA and SQIVND (reference sequence). The CDR3 region has the DNA TGTGCCAGTAGAGACCAGGGGGGAACAGATACGCAGTATTTT. As protein: CASRDQGGTDTQYF.

This clonotype was seen a handful of times. The chain has TRBV29-1 and TRBJ1-1; tentatively, D is TRBD1 (6 bases). The length of the CDR3 is 13 residues. Per the germline V gene, CDR1 is SQVTM and CDR2 is ANQGSEA. V lost 6 bases and J lost 5, with 16 bases in between. Here the CDR3 reads CSVRTGYGTEAFF. The CDR3 DNA is TGCAGCGTCCGAACAGGGTATGGGACTGAAGCTTTCTTT. Full variable domain (rest looked up from reference TRBV29-1 and TRBJ1-1): SAVISQKPSRDICQRGTSLTIQCQVDSQVTMMFWYRQQPGQSLTLIATANQGSEATYESGFVIDKFPISRPNLTFSTLTVSNMSPEDSSIYLCSVRTGYGTEAFFGQGTRLTVV.

This clonotype was detected a few times. The chain carries TRBV7-6 and TRBJ2-2; D gene uncertain. The germline gives CDR1 SGHVS, CDR2 FNYEAQ. The CDR3 sequence is 13 residues long. V was cut by 1 base and J by 8 bases, with 8 bases left in between. The CDR3 DNA sequence: TGTGCCAGCAGCTTAGAGCGCAGGGGGGAGCTGTTTTTT. Translation gives CASSLERRGELFF. Full variable domain (remainder filled in from reference TRBV7-6 and TRBJ2-2): GAGVSQSPRYKVTKRGQDVALRCDPISGHVSLYWYRQALGQGPEFLTYFNYEAQQDKSGLPNDRFSAERPEGSISTLTIQRTEQRDSAMYRCASSLERRGELFFGEGSRLTVL.

V is TRBV11-2 and J is TRBJ1-2; 8 bases fit TRBD1. The CDR3 has 16 amino acids. CDR1 and CDR2 from the germline V gene are SGHAT and FQNNGV. The trim removed 1 base at V and 5 bases at J, leaving 9 bases unmatched. CDR3 residues: CASSLVGRGLGYGYTF. The CDR3 DNA reads as TGTGCCAGCAGCTTAGTCGGCAGGGGGCTTGGGTATGGCTACACCTTC.

This clonotype has just a few counts. V usage is TRBV6-1 and J usage is TRBJ1-1; 7 bases agree with TRBD1. J lost 0 bases, V lost 8 bases, and 3 bases had no gene match. CDR1 and CDR2 from the germline V gene are MNHNS and SASEGT. The CDR3 has 13 amino acids. Written as DNA, the CDR3 is TGTGCCAGCCTGGGACAGCTGAACACTGAAGCTTTCTTT. Its protein is CASLGQLNTEAFF.

This clonotype has just a few counts. The J gene is TRBJ2-2, the V gene TRBV6-1; D is unclear. Trimming shortened V by 2 bases and J by 5 bases, and 6 bases separated the two germline ends. CDR1 and CDR2 from the germline V gene are MNHNS and SASEGT. The CDR3 sequence is 13 residues long. Here the CDR3 DNA reads TGTGCCAGCAGTGAAACCACAACCGGGGAGCTGTTTTTT. The encoded protein is CASSETTTGELFF.

The V call is TRBV4-2, the J call TRBJ1-5; unclear D gene. This CDR3 has 15 amino acids. Trimming took off 1 base at V and 6 bases at J, with 13 bases between the two ends. Germline V CDR1 and CDR2: LGHNA, YNFKEQ. CDR3 DNA: TGTGCCAGCAGCCAAGCCCGGGAAATTTTTCAGCCCCAGCATTTT. It yields the protein CASSQAREIFQPQHF.

The gene calls are TRBV7-2 and TRBJ2-7; TRBD1 matches 10 bases. After removal of 2 bases from V and 3 bases from J, the junction contained 4 bases not matched to a gene. The CDR3 is 15 amino acids. Germline CDR1 SGHTA, CDR2 FQGNSA. The CDR3, as DNA: TGTGCCAGCAGCTTACGGACAGGGGGAATCTACGAGCAGTACTTC. Protein product: CASSLRTGGIYEQYF. The whole variable domain, remainder taken from reference TRBV7-2 and TRBJ2-7, is GAGVSQSPSNKVTEKGKDVELRCDPISGHTALYWYRQSLGQGLEFLIYFQGNSAPDKSGLPSDRFSAERTGGSVSTLTIQRTQQEDSAVYLCASSLRTGGIYEQYFGPGTRLTVT.

The chain combines TRBV2 with TRBJ1-2, with 9 nucleotides matching TRBD1. The germline V gene has CDR1 SNHLY and CDR2 FYNNEI. This CDR3 has 13 amino acids. The trim removed 5 bases at V and 6 bases at J, leaving 4 bases unmatched. In DNA form, the CDR3 reads TGTGCCAGCAGTCGGGACAGGGTGGATGGCTACACCTTC. It yields the protein CASSRDRVDGYTF.

A few counts support this clonotype. The chain links TRBV30 to TRBJ2-2; 13 nucleotides line up with TRBD2. Per the germline V gene, CDR1 is GTSNPN and CDR2 is SVGIG (reference sequence). The CDR3 is made up of 19 amino acids. V trimming: 1 base; J trimming: 5 bases; junction bases outside the gene matches: 13. The CDR3 spells CAWSALTSGGPSFTGELFF. The DNA for the CDR3 is TGTGCCTGGAGTGCCTTGACTAGCGGGGGGCCGAGTTTTACCGGGGAGCTGTTTTTT.

CDR3 DNA: TGTGCCATCAGTGAGTCCCTCGGGGGGGTACAAGAGACCCAGTACTTC. Its translation is CAISESLGGVQETQYF. The V and J genes are TRBV10-3 and TRBJ2-5; 8 nucleotides match TRBD2. Germline CDR1 reads ENHRY; CDR2 reads SYGVKD. CDR3 size: 16 residues. V was clipped by 0 bases and J by 2 bases; unmatched bases: 5.

This clonotype was seen a few times. The chain recombines TRBV30 with TRBJ2-2; possible D gene TRBD2, 5 bases. V was pared by 5 bases and J by 0 bases, with 10 bases between. The CDR3 is 14 amino acids. The germline CDR1 and CDR2 sequences are GTSNPN and SVGIG (reference sequence). This CDR3 reads CAWHRGTNTGELFF. The CDR3 DNA reads TGTGCCTGGCATCGAGGGACGAACACCGGGGAGCTGTTTTTT.

By sample share, this clonotype is medium-sized (0.01 to 0.1%). This chain joins TRBV20-1 and TRBJ1-2; 7 nucleotides match TRBD1. The CDR3 loop spans 17 amino acids. Unmatched junction bases numbered 16, after V lost 4 bases and J lost 2 bases. Germline CDR1 reads DFQATT; CDR2 reads SNEGSKA (reference sequence). The CDR3 sequence is CSATPLRHDRVNYGYTF. Here the CDR3 DNA reads TGCAGTGCTACTCCCCTGAGGCATGACAGGGTAAACTATGGCTACACCTTC.

This clonotype appeared a few times. The rearrangement links TRBV7-8 to TRBJ2-7, with D possibly TRBD1 on 6 matching bases. Germline CDR1 and CDR2: SGHVS and FQNEAQ. V shed 5 bases and J shed 0 bases, with 14 bases lying between them. The CDR3 has 15 residues. In DNA, the CDR3 is TGTGCCAGCAGCCCCAGGACAGCAGCCTCCTACGAGCAGTACTTC. This encodes CASSPRTAASYEQYF. The entire variable domain, with the rest obtained from reference TRBV7-8 and TRBJ2-7, is as follows: GAGVSQSPRYKVAKRGQDVALRCDPISGHVSLFWYQQALGQGPEFLTYFQNEAQLDKSGLPSDRFFAERPEGSVSTLKIQRTQQEDSAVYLCASSPRTAASYEQYFGPGTRLTVT.